The present entry profiles one T cell receptor beta chain with its context. This clone was counted once. No cognate antigen has been identified for it. Base qualities were left out, and no much larger clone turns up one base away. The CDR3 regions of human TCRbeta chains were analyzed by immunosequencing. The study's own analysis went as follows. Repertoire TCRs were matched against a reference library of SARS-CoV-2-specific TCRs generated with the MIRA antigen-specificity platform. Breadth was defined as the fraction of unique TCRs that were SARS-CoV-2-associated. Depth was defined as the fraction of total T cells that were SARS-CoV-2-associated. Using the MIRA data, each spike-specific TCR was mapped to the spike region that the TCR reacts to and placed in a CD4 or CD8 class. Log10-transformed breadth and depth values were compared by one-way ANOVA with Sidak's multiple comparisons tests. TCRdb provides this immuneACCESS table in a form limited to in-frame rearrangements. Some clones are lacking; in checked studies, under half of them reflect an unresolved V gene, and why the rest are absent is not known. That table supplies the V and J calls and clone size; D and trimming were determined from the DNA. Recorded for this sample are 45,000 to 65,000 clones; 87% of them occurred a single time. The ten largest clonotypes hold approximately 2.5% of the sample.

The data belong to a study of T cell responses to AZD1222 COVID-19 vaccine (dated by TCRdb to the early 2020s). About the study as a whole: TCR sequencing was performed for roughly 250 trial participants, of whom roughly 200 were given two doses of AZD1222 and approximately 26 were given two doses of MenACWY control vaccine. Trial participants were enrolled by age into 18-55, 56-69 and 70-plus year subgroups, with about 150, 28 and 57 TCR-sequenced participants respectively. Study-wide findings and limitations: Participants were mostly white British, with more females than males. The authors suggested clonal diversity may have been underestimated. In the small 56-69-year group, the increase in depth fell short of significance, most likely because of low power. The whole spike protein was spanned by vaccine-associated CD4 TCRs, and dominant responses were seen in regions 160-218 and 743-854. Conclusions about previously exposed vaccinees are limited, since just five or six AZD1222 recipients were seropositive for SARS-CoV-2 at baseline. Because no day 14 peak-response samples were available, repertoires were characterized only after the peak T cell response. After two AZD1222 doses, both the breadth and the depth of spike-specific TCRs were significantly higher than at day 0 and than in MenACWY recipients. Nearly half of unique spike-specific TCRs reportedly recognized epitopes outside regions mutated in the B.1.351 and B.1.1.7 variants.

In light of the paper, this sample's time point label describes: about 28 days (+/-7) after the second vaccine dose. AZD1222 recipients given second doses at about 4 weeks or at about 12 weeks were pooled, since spike-specific TCR depth and breadth were not found to differ between the two schedules. Samples from vaccinated people were obtained from the UK trials COV001 and COV002, which included a single-blind randomized controlled phase 2/3 trial of AZD1222 (ChAdOx1 nCoV-19) in healthy adults. For TCRbeta chain sequencing, PBMC samples from trial participants were taken at day 0 and at day 28 after the second dose. The starting material was peripheral blood, obtained 28 days after the second AZD1222 dose. This clonotype was obtained from an adult who received the AZD1222 COVID-19 vaccine.

In nucleotide form, the sequence is TGTGCCAGCAGCCAATCTGGGCGGGAGATTTACAATGAGCAGTTCTTC. This is translated as CASSQSGREIYNEQFF. The chain uses TRBV4-2 and TRBJ2-1; 7 middle bases align to TRBD2. CDR3 length: 16 amino acids, cysteine to phenylalanine. The DNA shown is the 48-base CDR3, in frame from base 1. Trimming takes 2 bases off V and 4 bases off J; junction bases not matched to a gene: 8. Based on the germline V gene, the CDR1 and CDR2 sequences are LGHNA and YNFKEQ.